This T cell receptor (beta chain) derives from a study of OX40 agonist ivuxolimab in advanced cancers. Study-wide context: 30% to 40% of patients had received prior checkpoint inhibitor therapy.

Assay used: immunoSEQ multiplex PCR; TCRdb lists only in-frame clones, some missing. The sample shows roughly 65,000 clones, around 91% of them seen only once. This clone appeared a single time. V lost 0 bases to trimming and J lost 6 bases; unmatched junction nucleotides: 16. The CDR3 is 18 residues long. Germline loops: CDR1 SGDLS, CDR2 YYNGEE. V is TRBV9 and J is TRBJ2-3; 7 nucleotides agree with TRBD2. The sequencing here drew on CD4+ or CD8+ T cells sorted from blood, taken in a trial of the OX40 agonist ivuxolimab. The TCR originated in an adult with an advanced solid tumor such as melanoma, head and neck, liver or kidney cancer. The CDR3 nucleotides read TGTGCCAGCAGCGTAGAAGCCTCAGGGACGGGGGGACGGGATACGCAGTATTTT. Protein sequence: CASSVEASGTGGRDTQYF.